Following are 18 T cell receptor beta chains from one sample sequenced in a study of blood T cell repertoires in COVID-19. TCRdb's copy holds only in-frame clones and misses some; the assay was immunoSEQ multiplex PCR. The sample consists of roughly 190,000 clones, around 82% of them appearing once. The sample consisted of PBMCs or T cells enriched from blood (not recorded which). The receptor source for this set is a man aged 35 to 55 who had recovered from COVID-19.

The V and J genes are TRBV5-1 and TRBJ2-3; 8 nucleotides line up with TRBD2. V shed 0 bases, J shed 5 bases, and the junction held 5 bases outside the gene matches. Per the germline V gene, CDR1 is SGHRS and CDR2 is YFSETQ. The CDR3 contains 15 residues. The DNA for the CDR3 is TGCGCCAGCAGCTTGGAAGCGGGAGATATAGATACGCAGTATTTT. It codes for CASSLEAGDIDTQYF.

The chain combines TRBV5-3 with TRBJ2-7; no reliable D call. TRBV5-3 belongs to the ORF category, with a function that is uncertain. Trimming took 1 base from V and 3 from J, leaving 11 bases between them. The CDR3 spans 14 residues. The DNA of the CDR3 is TGTGCCAGAAGCTTGTGCGCCGGGTGCTACGAGCAGTACGTC. Residues: CARSLCAGCYEQYV.

The chain joins TRBV20-1 to TRBJ1-6; a possible D gene is TRBD1 (5 bases). V was shortened by 3 bases and J by 10 bases, with 22 bases between the two germline ends. The CDR3 covers 16 residues. Looked up from germline, CDR1 is DFQATT and CDR2 is SNEGSKA (reference sequence). This CDR3 reads CSASRSGVGLGSPLHF. The DNA for the CDR3 is TGCAGTGCTAGTCGGTCGGGTGTGGGGCTAGGATCACCCCTCCACTTT.

V usage is TRBV18 and J usage is TRBJ2-6; tentatively, D is TRBD1 (5 bases). The CDR3 is made up of 18 amino acids. Germline V gene sequence: CDR1 KGHSH, CDR2 LQKENI. Trimming pared 5 bases from V and 0 bases from J, leaving 17 bases between. CDR3 amino acids: CASSGFAGSFSGANVLTF. For the CDR3, the DNA is TGTGCCAGCTCAGGTTTCGCAGGGTCTTTCTCTGGGGCCAACGTCCTGACTTTC.

In DNA form, the CDR3 reads TGTGCTAGTGGTTCCTCCCCTCTGGAGACCCAGTACTTC. It yields the protein CASGSSPLETQYF. The V call is TRBV12-5, the J call TRBJ2-5; no clear D gene. CDR1 is LGHNT, CDR2 FRNRAP, per germline. The V gene lost 4 bases and the J gene lost 5 bases, with 11 bases spanning the gap. The length of the CDR3 is 13 residues. The variable domain in full, with the rest retrieved from reference TRBV12-5 and TRBJ2-5, is DARVTQTPRHKVTEMGQEVTMRCQPILGHNTVFWYRQTMMQGLELLAYFRNRAPLDDSGMPKDRFSAEMPDATLATLKIQPSEPRDSAVYFCASGSSPLETQYFGPGTRLLVL.

The rearrangement links TRBV10-3 to TRBJ1-2; D possibly corresponds to TRBD1 (5 bases). CDR1 ENHRY and CDR2 SYGVKD come from the germline V gene. V shed 3 bases and J shed 1 base, with 9 bases lying between them. This CDR3 is 14 amino acids long. In DNA form, the CDR3 reads TGTGCCATCAGTGATTGGGGCGATAACTATGGCTACACCTTC. This codes for CAISDWGDNYGYTF.

J is TRBJ1-2 and V is TRBV7-2; 10 nucleotides align to TRBD1. V gave up 5 bases and J gave up 7 bases; unmatched junction bases: 4. Germline V CDR1 and CDR2: SGHTA, FQGNSA. This CDR3 comprises 13 residues. In DNA, the CDR3 is TGTGCCAGCAGCCCCGGGACAGGGGTTGGCTACACCTTC. This gives the protein CASSPGTGVGYTF.

The chain has TRBV2 and TRBJ1-6, with no clear D. V was cut by 6 bases and J by 4 bases, with 16 bases left in between. There are 16 residues in the CDR3. Germline V gene data show CDR1 as SNHLY and CDR2 as FYNNEI. This CDR3 reads CASRGGNLGYNSPLHF. As DNA, the CDR3 is TGTGCCAGCAGAGGCGGGAATTTGGGTTATAATTCACCCCTCCACTTT.

The gene calls are TRBV7-3 and TRBJ2-1; TRBD1 aligns across 9 bases. The CDR3 is 16 residues long. Germline V gene lookup returns CDR1 SGHTA and CDR2 FQGTGA. V was pared by 5 bases and J by 5 bases, with 10 bases of the junction left unmatched. For the CDR3, the DNA is TGTGCCAGCAGCCACGGTCCGGGACAGGGTCACAATGAGCAGTTCTTC. The encoded protein is CASSHGPGQGHNEQFF.

This clone was counted a few times. The chain is built from TRBV13 and TRBJ2-1; no reliable D call. The germline V gene encodes CDR1 PRHDT and CDR2 FYEKMQ (reference sequence). This CDR3 has 14 amino acids. Trimming removed 5 bases from V and 3 bases from J, with 11 bases in between. CDR3 region: CASSHRGLYNEQFF. CDR3 nucleotides: TGTGCCAGCAGCCACCGTGGGCTCTACAATGAGCAGTTCTTC.

The chain couples TRBV14 to TRBJ2-2; 8 bases align to TRBD1. With 2 bases clipped from V and 6 bases from J, the junction kept 2 bases outside the gene matches. Germline V gene sequence: CDR1 SGHDN, CDR2 FVKESK. CDR3 length: 14 amino acids. The CDR3 spells CASSQQGAAGELFF. CDR3 in DNA: TGTGCCAGCAGCCAACAGGGGGCGGCCGGGGAGCTGTTTTTT.

This clone was recorded a few times. The V and J genes are TRBV14 and TRBJ2-5; 7 nucleotides line up with TRBD2. This CDR3 is 14 amino acids long. V was pared by 4 bases and J by 5 bases, with 7 bases of the junction left unmatched. CDR1 is SGHDN, CDR2 FVKESK, per germline. CDR3 sequence: CASSLSGRRETQYF. CDR3 in DNA: TGTGCCAGCAGCCTTTCCGGGAGGAGGGAGACCCAGTACTTC.

This sequence joins TRBV7-2 and TRBJ1-6; 8 nucleotides match TRBD1. Germline V gene lookup returns CDR1 SGHTA and CDR2 FQGNSA. The CDR3 has 15 amino acids. The junction had 7 bases not matched to a gene; V was cut back by 5 bases and J by 7 bases. CDR3 in DNA: TGTGCCAGCAGCCCAGGGCAGGGGGCGAATTCACCCCTCCACTTT. Protein product: CASSPGQGANSPLHF.

This clone was detected a few times. The chain links TRBV3-1 (or the pseudogene TRBV3-2) to TRBJ1-2, with 9 bases aligning to TRBD1. The CDR3 loop spans 16 amino acids. After removal of 3 bases from V and 5 bases from J, the junction contained 10 bases not matched to a gene. CDR1 and CDR2 (germline): LGHDT, YNNKEL (reference sequence). The CDR3, as DNA: TGTGCCAGCAGCCATAAAGCGCGGGACAGGGAGTATGGCTACACCTTC. It translates to CASSHKARDREYGYTF.

This chain links TRBV30 with TRBJ1-1; D gene ambiguous. V dropped 2 bases and J dropped 4 bases, with 11 bases sitting between them. Germline V lookup: CDR1 GTSNPN, CDR2 SVGIG (reference sequence). The CDR3 runs to 13 residues. For the CDR3, the DNA is TGTGCCTGGAGTTTGGGGAGGCGCACTGAAGCTTTCTTT. It yields the protein CAWSLGRRTEAFF. Drawing the rest from reference TRBV30 and TRBJ1-1, the complete variable domain is SQTIHQWPATLVQPVGSPLSLECTVEGTSNPNLYWYRQAAGRGLQLLFYSVGIGQISSEVPQNLSASRPQDRQFILSSKKLLLSDSGFYLCAWSLGRRTEAFFGQGTRLTVV.

V is TRBV6-6 and J is TRBJ2-1; 8 bases line up with TRBD2. V lost 5 bases, J lost 6 bases, and 12 bases stayed unmatched. CDR3 length: 16 amino acids. Germline assignment: CDR1 MNHNY and CDR2 SVGAGI (reference sequence). The CDR3 sequence: CASSLGAGGGTNEQFF. CDR3 DNA sequence: TGTGCCAGCAGTCTCGGGGCGGGAGGTGGAACCAATGAGCAGTTCTTC.

The chain uses TRBV7-2 and TRBJ2-7; D might be TRBD1 (6 bases). The CDR3 is 14 residues long. The ends were cut back, 3 bases at V and 2 bases at J, with 11 bases in the middle. The germline CDR1 and CDR2 sequences are SGHTA and FQGNSA. CDR3 region: CASSFAGDAYEQYF. CDR3 nucleotide sequence: TGTGCCAGCAGCTTCGCAGGGGACGCCTACGAGCAGTACTTC.

V usage is TRBV3-1 (or the pseudogene TRBV3-2) and J usage is TRBJ1-3, with D perhaps TRBD1 (5 bases). Per the germline V gene, CDR1 is LGHDT and CDR2 is YNNKEL (reference sequence). V was cut by 3 bases and J by 2 bases, with 11 bases left in between. The CDR3 has 15 residues. The DNA for the CDR3 is TGTGCCAGCAGCCACTGGGGGGGACCTGGAAACACCATATATTTT. Protein: CASSHWGGPGNTIYF.